This T cell receptor (beta chain) was identified in a study of T and B cells in COVID-19 patients. Whole-study context: COVID-19 patients gave peripheral blood either during active infection or after recovery.

General study results and limits: Highly clonal in active COVID-19, TRB repertoires exceeded healthy-donor diversity and richness at recovery.

From blood, about 240-550 ng of genomic DNA served as TRB template. This clonotype qualifies as medium-sized (0.01 to 0.1%). Antigen: not known. V lost 2 bases to trimming and J lost 2 bases, with 4 bases between them. This CDR3 has 13 amino acids. Germline assignment: CDR1 SGHRS and CDR2 YFSETQ. Multiplex PCR with BIOMED2 TRB-A/B primer pools amplified TRB rearrangements. TCRdb used MiXCR to reprocess the multiplex PCR reads, holding one entry per CDR3 protein. The sample lists about 3,800 distinct CDR3 sequences; roughly 20% were seen once. The clonotype was recovered from a human donor with active COVID-19. Source material: blood. The chain employs TRBV5-1 and TRBJ2-2; D unclear. CDR3 region: CASSFLNTGELFF. In nucleotides, the CDR3 is TGCGCCAGCAGCTTCCTTAACACCGGGGAGCTGTTTTTT.